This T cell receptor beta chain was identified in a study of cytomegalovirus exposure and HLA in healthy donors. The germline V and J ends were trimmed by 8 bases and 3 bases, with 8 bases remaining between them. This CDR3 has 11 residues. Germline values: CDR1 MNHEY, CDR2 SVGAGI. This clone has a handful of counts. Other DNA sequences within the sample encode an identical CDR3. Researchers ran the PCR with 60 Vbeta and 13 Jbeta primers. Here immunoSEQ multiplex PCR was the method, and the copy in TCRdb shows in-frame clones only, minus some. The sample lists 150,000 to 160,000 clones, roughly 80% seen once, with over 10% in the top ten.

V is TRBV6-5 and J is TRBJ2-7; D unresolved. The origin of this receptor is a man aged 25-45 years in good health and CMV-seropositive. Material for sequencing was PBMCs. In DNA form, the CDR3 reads TGTGCCAGCTTGTCCGGCTACGAGCAGTACTTC. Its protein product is CASLSGYEQYF.